Below, 27 T cell receptor beta chains from the same sample are listed, as sequenced in a study of T cell repertoires in cytomegalovirus infection. TCRdb itself ran the reads through MiXCR, one entry per CDR3 protein. The table has 150,000 to 160,000 distinct CDR3 sequences, 23% seen once; the top ten hold roughly 9.8%. Sequencing input: PBMCs. The receptors originated from a human donor in good health (CMV status not recorded). Some clones in this sample may be carry-over from other donors' samples.

The chain links TRBV11-2 to TRBJ2-6, with D perhaps assigned TRBD1 or TRBD2 (5 bases each). V lost 4 bases, J lost 0 bases, and 22 bases lay in between. Germline CDR1 reads SGHAT; CDR2 reads FQNNGV. CDR3 size: 20 residues. The CDR3 sequence is CASSSKPPGRDLSGANVLTF. The CDR3 DNA sequence: TGTGCCAGCAGCTCCAAACCGCCGGGACGGGATCTCTCTGGGGCCAACGTCCTGACTTTC.

DNA for the CDR3: TGTGCCAGCAGCTCCCTATACAAACAGACCTATGGCTACACCTTC. Translated: CASSSLYKQTYGYTF. The V gene is TRBV11-2, the J gene TRBJ1-2; D not resolved. The CDR3 covers 15 residues. Germline-derived CDR1 and CDR2 are SGHAT and FQNNGV. Trimming shortened V by 4 bases and J by 4 bases, and 16 bases separated the two germline ends.

The chain has TRBV7-6 and TRBJ2-7; D perhaps matches TRBD1 (5 bases). The CDR3 totals 15 residues. V lost 6 bases to trimming and J lost 3 bases, with 18 bases between them. CDR1 and CDR2 from the germline V gene are SGHVS and FNYEAQ. The CDR3 sequence: CASSFPDRPLYEQYF. CDR3 nucleotide sequence: TGTGCCAGCAGTTTCCCAGACAGACCCCTCTACGAGCAGTACTTC.

The sample holds a few counts of this clonotype. The CDR3, as DNA: TGTGCCAGCAGCTTCCGGGACAGGGGGCTAGAGTACAATGAGCAGTTCTTC. Amino acid sequence: CASSFRDRGLEYNEQFF. This chain links TRBV5-6 with TRBJ2-1; 12 bases match TRBD1. The CDR3 totals 17 residues. CDR1 SGHDT and CDR2 YYEEEE come from the germline V gene. Trimming at V came to 2 bases and at J to 4 bases, leaving 7 bases not matched to a gene.

In this sample, this clonotype turned up many times. The chain carries TRBV7-2 and TRBJ2-7, with TRBD1 matching 9 bases. After removal of 4 bases from V and 2 bases from J, the junction contained 15 bases not matched to a gene. Per the germline V gene, CDR1 is SGHTA and CDR2 is FQGNSA. CDR3 length: 18 residues. The CDR3 region has the DNA TGTGCCAGCAGCTCTACCAGTAACCGGGACAGGGTACCCTACGAGCAGTACTTC. Translation gives CASSSTSNRDRVPYEQYF.

This clonotype was counted only a few times. The chain recombines TRBV4-3 with TRBJ2-1, with D possibly being TRBD1 (5 bases). This CDR3 has 14 amino acids. V dropped 0 bases and J dropped 3 bases, with 6 bases sitting between them. The germline V gene encodes CDR1 LGHNA and CDR2 YSLEER. The CDR3 nucleotides are TGCGCCAGCAGCCAAGATCAGGGCTACAATGAGCAGTTCTTC. Encoded protein: CASSQDQGYNEQFF.

V gene TRBV7-9 combines with J gene TRBJ1-1, with D unclear. The germline V gene encodes CDR1 SEHNR and CDR2 FQNEAQ (reference sequence). Trimming stripped 2 bases from V and 2 bases from J, with 9 bases between. The CDR3 has 14 amino acids. The CDR3 coding sequence is TGTGCCAGCAGCTTACCGAGGATCAACACTGAAGCTTTCTTT. It codes for CASSLPRINTEAFF.

The chain carries TRBV5-1 and TRBJ1-3; 9 bases are a match to TRBD1. CDR3 length: 16 residues. CDR1 is SGHRS, CDR2 YFSETQ, per germline. With V trimmed by 0 bases and J by 6 bases, 7 bases remained unmatched. The CDR3 bases are TGCGCCAGCAGCTTGGATACGGGACAGGGTAAAAACACCATATATTTT. Translating gives CASSLDTGQGKNTIYF. The variable domain in full, with the rest retrieved from reference TRBV5-1 and TRBJ1-3, is KAGVTQTPRYLIKTRGQQVTLSCSPISGHRSVSWYQQTPGQGLQFLFEYFSETQRNKGNFPGRFSGRQFSNSRSEMNVSTLELGDSALYLCASSLDTGQGKNTIYFGEGSWLTVV.

The rearrangement uses TRBV9 and TRBJ2-1, with D tentatively TRBD2 (6 bases). The CDR3 runs to 17 residues. Per the germline V gene, CDR1 is SGDLS and CDR2 is YYNGEE. The germline V and J ends were trimmed by 4 bases and 4 bases, with 21 bases remaining between them. This CDR3 is CASSPGGVGGDYNEQFF. As DNA, the CDR3 is TGTGCCAGCAGCCCCGGAGGGGTGGGGGGAGATTACAATGAGCAGTTCTTC. Drawing the rest from reference TRBV9 and TRBJ2-1, the complete variable domain is DSGVTQTPKHLITATGQRVTLRCSPRSGDLSVYWYQQSLDQGLQFLIQYYNGEERAKGNILERFSAQQFPDLHSELNLSSLELGDSALYFCASSPGGVGGDYNEQFFGPGTRLTVL.

There are a few counts of this clonotype. The rearrangement links TRBV28 to TRBJ1-2, with 7 bases lining up with TRBD1. The J segment lost 4 bases and the V segment lost 8 bases, leaving 7 bases of the junction unmatched. The CDR3 covers 13 residues. The germline V gene encodes CDR1 MDHEN and CDR2 SYDVKM. The chain's CDR3 is CASFEGAFYGYTF. The CDR3 DNA follows: TGTGCCAGCTTTGAGGGGGCCTTCTATGGCTACACCTTC.

The chain combines TRBV7-9 with TRBJ2-2; 7 bases are shared with TRBD2. Germline loops: CDR1 SEHNR, CDR2 FQNEAQ (reference sequence). The V segment lost 0 bases and the J segment 1 base; nucleotides outside the gene matches: 5. The length of the CDR3 is 17 residues. For the CDR3, the DNA is TGTGCCAGCAGCTTAGCGGGTCTAGCGGTGAACACCGGGGAGCTGTTTTTT. Translating it yields CASSLAGLAVNTGELFF.

The chain links TRBV24-1 to TRBJ2-7, with unresolved D. Germline V gene lookup returns CDR1 KGHDR and CDR2 SFDVKD. The CDR3 has 12 amino acids. The V end lost 9 bases, the J end lost 7 bases, and 15 bases lay between the germline ends. The CDR3 region is CATLRPRREQYF. For the CDR3, the DNA is TGTGCCACCCTGAGGCCCCGGCGGGAGCAGTACTTC.

This clonotype was detected a few times. V is TRBV7-9 and J is TRBJ1-1, with D perhaps matching TRBD1 (5 bases). V was pared by 2 bases and J by 4 bases, with 11 bases between. Germline assignment: CDR1 SEHNR and CDR2 FQNEAQ (reference sequence). CDR3 size: 14 residues. The CDR3 nucleotides are TGTGCCAGCAGCTTACAGGGACTGAGCACTGAAGCTTTCTTT. It specifies CASSLQGLSTEAFF.

This clonotype has ten or more counts. The chain uses TRBV7-2 and TRBJ1-6; 8 bases fit TRBD1. J lost 14 bases, V lost 3 bases, and 15 bases had no gene match. Germline V gene sequence: CDR1 SGHTA, CDR2 FQGNSA. The CDR3 runs to 16 residues. CDR3 sequence reads: CASSLTGQGRSGALHF. DNA of the CDR3: TGTGCCAGCAGCTTGACAGGACAGGGTCGTTCTGGGGCCCTCCACTTT.

V gene TRBV7-9 combines with J gene TRBJ2-1; 10 bases fit TRBD2. V dropped 5 bases and J dropped 2; count of bases not matched to a gene: 6. Germline CDR1 is SEHNR and CDR2 is FQNEAQ (reference sequence). The CDR3 runs 16 residues. The CDR3 DNA reads as TGTGCCAGCAGCCCGGTCGGGACTAGCGCCTACAATGAGCAGTTCTTC. Translated, it gives CASSPVGTSAYNEQFF.

The chain has TRBV4-3 and TRBJ1-6; unclear D gene. The CDR3 is 15 amino acids. V lost 4 bases to trimming and J lost 7 bases, with 14 bases between them. Germline assignment: CDR1 LGHNA and CDR2 YSLEER. The CDR3 is CASSPGRGWNSPLHF. CDR3 nucleotides: TGCGCCAGCAGCCCGGGTCGAGGGTGGAATTCACCCCTCCACTTT.

The chain is built from TRBV4-1 and TRBJ1-6; the D is unclear. CDR3 length: 15 amino acids. Germline loops: CDR1 MGHRA, CDR2 YSYEKL. Trimming shortened V by 4 bases and J by 0 bases, and 7 bases separated the two germline ends. CDR3 residues: CASSPAISYNSPLHF. The DNA of the CDR3 is TGCGCCAGCAGCCCAGCTATCTCCTATAATTCACCCCTCCACTTT.

This clonotype has a handful of counts. The chain links TRBV28 to TRBJ2-3, with D perhaps matching TRBD2 (5 bases). Germline values: CDR1 MDHEN, CDR2 SYDVKM. Deletions cut 6 bases from V and 7 bases from J, with 11 bases between. The CDR3 totals 12 residues. The CDR3: CASSPYGNTQYF. The CDR3 DNA sequence: TGTGCCAGCAGCCCTTACGGGAATACGCAGTATTTT.

This clonotype was counted only a few times. The chain combines TRBV6-5 with TRBJ2-7; TRBD2 agrees at 14 bases. Trimming at V came to 6 bases and at J to 7 bases, leaving 2 bases not matched to a gene. The CDR3 consists of 13 residues. Per the germline V gene, CDR1 is MNHEY and CDR2 is SVGAGI. As DNA, the CDR3 is TGTGCCAGCAGCGGGACTAGCGGGGGAGAGCAGTACTTC. This translates into CASSGTSGGEQYF.

V is TRBV20-1 and J is TRBJ2-7, with TRBD2 matching over 9 bases. The germline V gene has CDR1 DFQATT and CDR2 SNEGSKA (reference sequence). V gave up 0 bases and J gave up 4 bases; unmatched junction bases: 7. The CDR3 length is 15 residues. The CDR3 DNA sequence: TGCAGTGCTAGAGATCGGCGGGAGGGCCAGTACGAGCAGTACTTC. Translating it yields CSARDRREGQYEQYF.

The sample holds a few counts of this clonotype. The CDR3 spells CASSLGGQSYEQYF. CDR3 nucleotides: TGTGCCAGCAGCTTAGGGGGACAGTCCTACGAGCAGTACTTC. The V call is TRBV7-2, the J call TRBJ2-7, with 7 bases lining up with TRBD1. The V gene end was trimmed by 1 base and the J gene end by 1 base; junction bases not matched to a gene: 1. The length of the CDR3 is 14 residues. CDR1 and CDR2 (germline): SGHTA, FQGNSA.

The chain carries TRBV28 and TRBJ2-5; no definite D call. CDR3 length: 16 residues. Trimming cost V 2 bases and J 0 bases, with 13 bases left between them. Germline V lookup: CDR1 MDHEN, CDR2 SYDVKM. This CDR3 is CASSLVARRDQETQYF. CDR3 coding DNA: TGTGCCAGCAGTTTAGTCGCTAGAAGGGACCAAGAGACCCAGTACTTC.

The J gene is TRBJ2-7, the V gene TRBV5-1; possibly TRBD1 for D (6 bases). Germline CDR1 is SGHRS and CDR2 is YFSETQ. Trimming removed 0 bases from V and 4 bases from J, with 14 bases in between. The CDR3 is 15 residues long. The CDR3 sequence: CASSLDGQTPYEQYF. CDR3 DNA: TGCGCCAGCAGCTTGGACGGACAGACACCATACGAGCAGTACTTC. Supplemented by reference TRBV5-1 and TRBJ2-7, the full variable domain reads KAGVTQTPRYLIKTRGQQVTLSCSPISGHRSVSWYQQTPGQGLQFLFEYFSETQRNKGNFPGRFSGRQFSNSRSEMNVSTLELGDSALYLCASSLDGQTPYEQYFGPGTRLTVT.

This chain joins TRBV7-2 and TRBJ2-1; 9 bases are shared with TRBD1. CDR1 and CDR2 from the germline V gene are SGHTA and FQGNSA. After removal of 5 bases from V and 10 bases from J, the junction contained 12 bases not matched to a gene. The CDR3 runs 15 residues. The CDR3 region has the DNA TGTGCCAGCAGCCGCGGGACAGGGAGGATTGGAGAGCAGTTCTTC. Its translation: CASSRGTGRIGEQFF.

This clonotype was counted only a few times. V usage is TRBV29-1 and J usage is TRBJ2-3; TRBD1 matches at 7 bases. J gave up 3 bases and V 4 bases, and 4 bases lay outside the gene matches. This CDR3 spans 13 amino acids. The germline CDR1 and CDR2 sequences are SQVTM and ANQGSEA. The CDR3 DNA is TGCAGCGTTGGGACAGGCTCGACAGATACGCAGTATTTT. Protein product: CSVGTGSTDTQYF.

V usage is TRBV20-1 and J usage is TRBJ2-3, with D possibly being TRBD2 (5 bases). CDR1 and CDR2 (germline): DFQATT, SNEGSKA (reference sequence). V was clipped by 6 bases and J by 0 bases, with 13 bases between them. The CDR3 length is 14 residues. This CDR3 is CSARGVESTDTQYF. CDR3 bases: TGCAGTGCACGGGGAGTAGAGAGCACAGATACGCAGTATTTT.

In this sample, this clonotype turned up many times. This sequence joins TRBV27 and TRBJ2-2; D possibly corresponds to TRBD1 (5 bases). CDR3 size: 16 residues. Germline assignment: CDR1 MNHEY and CDR2 SMNVEV (reference sequence). With 2 bases removed from V and 6 bases from J, the gap between germline ends came to 16 bases. The CDR3 DNA is TGTGCCAGCAGTTTAGACTTGGGGCAGGGCCCCGGGGAGCTGTTTTTT. As protein: CASSLDLGQGPGELFF.